Shown below are 5 T cell receptor beta chains from a single sample sequenced in a study of shared clonotypes between healthy human individuals. Some clones are missing from TCRdb's copy, which holds only in-frame ones; the method was immunoSEQ multiplex PCR. The table includes some 690,000 clones, about 90% detected once. The source material was memory CD8+ T cells from PBMCs. Specified subset: CD45RO+ cells pooled with CCR7-negative TemRA cells. These TCRs come from a man younger than 35 in good health. Some clones in this sample may be carry-over from other donors' samples.

The V gene is TRBV5-4, the J gene TRBJ1-1; perhaps TRBD1 as D (5 bases). The CDR3 is made up of 16 amino acids. V gave up 5 bases and J gave up 1 base, with 18 bases separating them. CDR1 is SGHNT, CDR2 YYREEE, per germline (reference sequence). CDR3 protein: CASSQFGTDQNTEAFF. In DNA, the CDR3 is TGTGCCAGCAGTCAGTTCGGGACGGACCAGAACACTGAAGCTTTCTTT. The entire variable domain, with the rest obtained from reference TRBV5-4 and TRBJ1-1, is as follows: ETGVTQSPTHLIKTRGQQVTLRCSSQSGHNTVSWYQQALGQGPQFIFQYYREEENGRGNFPPRFSGLQFPNYSSELNVNALELDDSALYLCASSQFGTDQNTEAFFGQGTRLTVV.

This chain uses TRBV28 with TRBJ2-3; 9 nucleotides match TRBD2. The germline CDR1 and CDR2 sequences are MDHEN and SYDVKM. There are 16 residues in the CDR3. The J segment lost 4 bases and the V segment lost 6 bases, leaving 11 bases of the junction unmatched. The CDR3 DNA reads TGTGCCAGCAGAAAGGCGGGAGGGCAGGGTTCAGATACGCAGTATTTT. Its protein is CASRKAGGQGSDTQYF.

The CDR3, as DNA: TGTGCCATCAGTGATTGGGGTCCCGGCGCTGAAGCTTTCTTT. Translated: CAISDWGPGAEAFF. The gene calls are TRBV10-3 and TRBJ1-1, with D uncertain. This CDR3 is 14 amino acids long. Trimming left V 3 bases short and J 6 bases short, with 14 bases between. The germline gives CDR1 ENHRY, CDR2 SYGVKD.

The V and J genes are TRBV4-1 and TRBJ2-3, with TRBD2 identical over 8 bases. Per germline, CDR1 MGHRA and CDR2 YSYEKL. CDR3 length: 16 amino acids. Trimming at V came to 4 bases and at J to 3 bases, leaving 9 bases not matched to a gene. Here the CDR3 DNA reads TGCGCCAGCAGCCTTCCGGGACTAGGTATGACAGATACGCAGTATTTT. Amino acid sequence: CASSLPGLGMTDTQYF.

As regards this clone: This same CDR3 is encoded by further DNA sequences in the sample. The J gene is TRBJ1-5, the V gene TRBV27; tentative D call: TRBD1 (5 bases). The CDR3 is 14 amino acids. V was pared by 8 bases and J by 0 bases, with 11 bases between. Germline lookup yields CDR1 MNHEY and CDR2 SMNVEV (reference sequence). CDR3 DNA: TGTGCCAGCCGACCTGGGGGTAGCAATCAGCCCCAGCATTTT. Translating it yields CASRPGGSNQPQHF.